A selection of T cell receptor beta chains follows, all from one sample in a study of T cell repertoires in cytomegalovirus infection. From the reads, TCRdb called clonotypes with MiXCR, one entry per CDR3 protein. The sample contains about 740,000 distinct CDR3 sequences, 35% to 45% of which appear only once. Sequences were obtained from PBMCs. These TCRs come from a human donor in good health (CMV status not recorded). Some clones in this sample may be carry-over from other donors' samples. Both conserved end residues are part of each CDR3. A D gene is named only where the DNA matches it firmly. Clone sizes are given selectively: once, few, many, or a class where the clone is expanded.

CDR3 length,clone size,V gene,D gene,J gene,CDR3 protein
12,-,TRBV29-1,-,TRBJ2-7,CSVELDNYEQYF
20,few,TRBV6-2/TRBV6-3,-,TRBJ1-3,CASSSRQRGPGGGSGNTIYF
15,many,TRBV28,TRBD1,TRBJ1-5,CASSLGDRVHQPQHF
16,once,TRBV3-1,TRBD2,TRBJ2-1,CASSQHLAGVGGEQFF
14,few,TRBV4-1,-,TRBJ1-2,CASSQVDGDYGYTF
13,-,TRBV10-1,-,TRBJ2-7,CASSEQGWYEQYF
18,-,TRBV7-6,-,TRBJ2-5,CASSLSPQGAWMQETQYF
15,-,TRBV11-2,-,TRBJ2-1,CASSLGGGLPAEQFF
14,-,TRBV5-1,TRBD1,TRBJ2-7,CASNPDRGSHEQYF
13,-,TRBV14,-,TRBJ1-2,CASSQGSGYGYTF
15,-,TRBV2,-,TRBJ2-2,CASSPRQRNTGELFF
15,-,TRBV7-9,-,TRBJ2-3,CASSRIGQRTDTQYF
15,-,TRBV9,TRBD1,TRBJ2-3,CASSISGTGKDTQYF
11,-,TRBV28,-,TRBJ2-3,CASSPGRGSSF
12,-,TRBV20-1,-,TRBJ2-2,CSAQRGLGELFF
18,many,TRBV7-9,-,TRBJ1-5,CASRPPPRARYSNQPQHF
14,few,TRBV19,-,TRBJ1-2,CASSKGTPRPGYTF
17,few,TRBV14,TRBD2,TRBJ2-4,CASSLRIAGGPKNIQYF
14,once,TRBV7-9,TRBD1,TRBJ2-1,CASSLEGAVNEQFF
16,-,TRBV28,TRBD1,TRBJ1-2,CASRPLGQLGLDGYTF
13,-,TRBV19,-,TRBJ1-5,CASSKGDNQPQHF
12,-,TRBV24-1,-,TRBJ1-1,CATSDFRQRLFF
14,few,TRBV7-9,-,TRBJ2-5,CASSFRLGRETQYF
16,-,TRBV19,TRBD2,TRBJ2-3,CASSLAGSASTDTQYF
18,-,TRBV19,TRBD1,TRBJ2-6,CASNPTGGSYSGANVLTF
13,-,TRBV7-8,-,TRBJ2-1,CASSLAGSGEQFF
17,-,TRBV20-1,TRBD2,TRBJ2-7,CSARDPLAGAHPYEQYF
15,-,TRBV28,TRBD1,TRBJ1-4,CASSLAGRGREKLFF
16,-,TRBV2,-,TRBJ2-7,CASSERLPSSSYEQYF
12,-,TRBV5-5,-,TRBJ2-1,CASRPQGYEQFF
15,-,TRBV7-9,TRBD1,TRBJ2-1,CASSPQGQPYNEQFF
17,many,TRBV2,TRBD1,TRBJ1-3,CASMGGNGQASGNTIYF
15,few,TRBV25-1,-,TRBJ1-2,CASSPKGVPVPGYTF
14,many,TRBV7-6,TRBD1,TRBJ2-5,CASSFGQGHETQYF
18,many,TRBV7-2,TRBD2,TRBJ2-3,CASSFLGLAGERTDTQYF
17,few,TRBV28,-,TRBJ1-4,CASRQLFPGWDNEKLFF
15,few,TRBV5-1,TRBD1,TRBJ1-2,CASRLTGTGGYGYTF
16,-,TRBV12-3/TRBV12-4,TRBD2,TRBJ2-1,CASSFTSGRGVNEQFF
15,-,TRBV6-6,-,TRBJ2-5,CASSPRLGSQETQYF
15,-,TRBV18,-,TRBJ1-2,CASSPPSGAVSGYTF